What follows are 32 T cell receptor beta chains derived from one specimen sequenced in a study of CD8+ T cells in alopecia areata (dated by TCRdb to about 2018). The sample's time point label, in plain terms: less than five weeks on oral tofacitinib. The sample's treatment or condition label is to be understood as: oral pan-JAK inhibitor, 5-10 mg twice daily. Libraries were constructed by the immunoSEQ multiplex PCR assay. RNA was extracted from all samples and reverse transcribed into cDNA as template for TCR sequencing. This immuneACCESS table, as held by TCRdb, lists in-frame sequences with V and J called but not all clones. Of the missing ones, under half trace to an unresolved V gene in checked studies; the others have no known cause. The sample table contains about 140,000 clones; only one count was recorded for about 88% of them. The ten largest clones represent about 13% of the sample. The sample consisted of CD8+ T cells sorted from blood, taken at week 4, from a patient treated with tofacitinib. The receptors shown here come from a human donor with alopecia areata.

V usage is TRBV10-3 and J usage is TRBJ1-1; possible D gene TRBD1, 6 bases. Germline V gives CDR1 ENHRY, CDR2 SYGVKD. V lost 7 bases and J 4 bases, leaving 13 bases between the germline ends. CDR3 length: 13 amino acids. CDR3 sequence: CAIMMGASTEAFF. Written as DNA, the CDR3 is TGTGCCATCATGATGGGGGCAAGCACTGAAGCTTTCTTT.

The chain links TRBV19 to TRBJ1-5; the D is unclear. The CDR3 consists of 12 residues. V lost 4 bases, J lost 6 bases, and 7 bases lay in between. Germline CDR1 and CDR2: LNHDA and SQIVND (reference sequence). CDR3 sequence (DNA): TGTGCCAGTAGTAAGGGTTCTCAGCCCCAGCATTTT. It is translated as CASSKGSQPQHF.

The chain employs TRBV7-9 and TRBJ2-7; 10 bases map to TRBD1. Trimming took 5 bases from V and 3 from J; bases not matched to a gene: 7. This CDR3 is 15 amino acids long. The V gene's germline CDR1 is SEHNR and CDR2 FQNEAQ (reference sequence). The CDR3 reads CASSDRDRGFYEQYF. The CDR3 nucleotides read TGTGCCAGCAGCGACCGGGACAGGGGTTTCTACGAGCAGTACTTC.

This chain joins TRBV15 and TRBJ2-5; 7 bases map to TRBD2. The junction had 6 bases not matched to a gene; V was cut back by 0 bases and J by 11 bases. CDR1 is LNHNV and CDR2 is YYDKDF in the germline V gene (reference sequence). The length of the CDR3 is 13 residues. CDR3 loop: CATSRDFRGEQYF. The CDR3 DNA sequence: TGTGCCACCAGCAGAGACTTCCGGGGGGAGCAGTACTTC.

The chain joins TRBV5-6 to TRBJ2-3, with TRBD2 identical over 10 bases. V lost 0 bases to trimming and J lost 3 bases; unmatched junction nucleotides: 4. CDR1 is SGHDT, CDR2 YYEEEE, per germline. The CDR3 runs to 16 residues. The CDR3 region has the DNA TGTGCCAGCAGCTTGGGCCTAGCGGGAGTTACAGATACGCAGTATTTT. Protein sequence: CASSLGLAGVTDTQYF.

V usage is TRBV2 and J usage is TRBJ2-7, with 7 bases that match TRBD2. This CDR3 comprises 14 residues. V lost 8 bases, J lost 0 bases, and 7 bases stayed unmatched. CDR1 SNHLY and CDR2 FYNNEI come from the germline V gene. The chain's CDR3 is CASVWSGNSYEQYF. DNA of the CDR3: TGTGCCAGCGTATGGAGCGGGAACTCCTACGAGCAGTACTTC.

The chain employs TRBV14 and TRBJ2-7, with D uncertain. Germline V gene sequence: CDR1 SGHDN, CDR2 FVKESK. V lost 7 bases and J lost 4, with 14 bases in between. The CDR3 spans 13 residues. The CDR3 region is CASNRAEGYEQYF. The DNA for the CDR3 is TGTGCCAGCAATAGGGCGGAAGGATACGAGCAGTACTTC.

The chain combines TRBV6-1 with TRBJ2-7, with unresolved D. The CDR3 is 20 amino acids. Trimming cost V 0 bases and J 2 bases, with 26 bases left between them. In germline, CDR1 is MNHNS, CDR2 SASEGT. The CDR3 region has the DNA TGTGCCAGCAGTGAAGCCGAAGCTAAGGTCAGGCGAAATATTACCTACGAGCAGTACTTC. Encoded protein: CASSEAEAKVRRNITYEQYF.

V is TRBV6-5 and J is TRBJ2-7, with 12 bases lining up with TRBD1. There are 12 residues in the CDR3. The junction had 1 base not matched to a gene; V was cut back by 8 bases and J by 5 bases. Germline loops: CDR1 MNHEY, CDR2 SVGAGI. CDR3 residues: CASGTGGHEQYF. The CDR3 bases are TGTGCCAGCGGGACAGGGGGCCACGAGCAGTACTTC.

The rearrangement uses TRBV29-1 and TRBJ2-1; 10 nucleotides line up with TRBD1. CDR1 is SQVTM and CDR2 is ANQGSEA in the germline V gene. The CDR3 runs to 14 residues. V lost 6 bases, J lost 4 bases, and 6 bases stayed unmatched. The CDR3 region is CSVAGTGAYNEQFF. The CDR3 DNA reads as TGCAGCGTGGCCGGGACAGGGGCGTACAATGAGCAGTTCTTC.

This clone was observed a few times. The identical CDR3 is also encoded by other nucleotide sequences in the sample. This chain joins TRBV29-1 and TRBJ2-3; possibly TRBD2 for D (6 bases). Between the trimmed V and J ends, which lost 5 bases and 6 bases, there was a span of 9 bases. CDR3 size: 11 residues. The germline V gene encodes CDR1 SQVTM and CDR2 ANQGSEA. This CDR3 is CSVRLADTQYF. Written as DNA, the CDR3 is TGCAGCGTTAGGCTAGCGGATACGCAGTATTTT.

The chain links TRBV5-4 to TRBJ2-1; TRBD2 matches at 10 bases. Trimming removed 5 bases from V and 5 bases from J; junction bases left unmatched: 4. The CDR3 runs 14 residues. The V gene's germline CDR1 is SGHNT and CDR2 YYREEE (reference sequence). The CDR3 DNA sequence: TGTGCCAGCAGATTTAGCGGGGGGAACAATGAGCAGTTCTTC. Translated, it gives CASRFSGGNNEQFF.

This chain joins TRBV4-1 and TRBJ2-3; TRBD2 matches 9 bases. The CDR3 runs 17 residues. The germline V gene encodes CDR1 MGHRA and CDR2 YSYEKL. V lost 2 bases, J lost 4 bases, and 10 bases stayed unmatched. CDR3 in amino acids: CASSQFLLAGFPDTQYF. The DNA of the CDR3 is TGCGCCAGCAGCCAATTCTTGCTAGCGGGATTTCCAGATACGCAGTATTTT.

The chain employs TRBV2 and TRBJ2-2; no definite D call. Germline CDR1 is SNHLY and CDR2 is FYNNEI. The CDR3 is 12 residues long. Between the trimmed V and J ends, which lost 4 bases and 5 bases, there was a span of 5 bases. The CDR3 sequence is CASSGLTGELFF. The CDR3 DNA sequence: TGTGCCAGCAGTGGACTGACCGGGGAGCTGTTTTTT.

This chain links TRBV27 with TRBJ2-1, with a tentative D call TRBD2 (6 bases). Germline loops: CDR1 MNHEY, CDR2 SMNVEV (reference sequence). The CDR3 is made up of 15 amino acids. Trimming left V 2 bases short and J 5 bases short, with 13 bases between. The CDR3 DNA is TGTGCCAGCAGTTTAGTGGCTAGCGCAAACAATGAGCAGTTCTTC. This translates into CASSLVASANNEQFF.

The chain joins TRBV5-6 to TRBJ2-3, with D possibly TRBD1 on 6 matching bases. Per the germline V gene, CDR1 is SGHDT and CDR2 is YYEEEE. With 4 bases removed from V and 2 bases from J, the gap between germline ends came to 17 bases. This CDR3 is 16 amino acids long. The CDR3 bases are TGTGCCAGCAGCCCGAGTATTACAGGGTACACAGATACGCAGTATTTT. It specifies CASSPSITGYTDTQYF.

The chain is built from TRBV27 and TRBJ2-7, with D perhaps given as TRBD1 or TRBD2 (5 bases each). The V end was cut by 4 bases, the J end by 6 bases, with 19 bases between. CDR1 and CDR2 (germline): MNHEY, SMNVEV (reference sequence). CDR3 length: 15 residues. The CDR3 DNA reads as TGTGCCAGCAGTTCCGGGACCCCCGTGTTCTCCGAGCAGTACTTC. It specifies CASSSGTPVFSEQYF.

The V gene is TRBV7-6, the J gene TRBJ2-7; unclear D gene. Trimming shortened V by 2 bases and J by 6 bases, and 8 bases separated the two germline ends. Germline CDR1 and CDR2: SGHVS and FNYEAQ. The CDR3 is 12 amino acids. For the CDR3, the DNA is TGTGCCAGCAGCTTAACGTCTGGCGAGCAGTACTTC. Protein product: CASSLTSGEQYF.

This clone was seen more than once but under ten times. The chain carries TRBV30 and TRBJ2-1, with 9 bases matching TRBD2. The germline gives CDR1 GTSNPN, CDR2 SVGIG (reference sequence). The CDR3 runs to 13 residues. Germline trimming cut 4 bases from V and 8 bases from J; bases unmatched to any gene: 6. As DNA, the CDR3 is TGTGCCTGGACTGGCGGGGGGGCCCATGAGCAGTTCTTC. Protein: CAWTGGGAHEQFF.

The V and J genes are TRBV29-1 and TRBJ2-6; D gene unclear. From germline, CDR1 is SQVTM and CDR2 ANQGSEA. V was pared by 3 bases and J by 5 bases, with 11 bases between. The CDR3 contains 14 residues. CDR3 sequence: CSVESGTRANVLTF. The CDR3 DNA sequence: TGCAGCGTTGAGTCAGGTACTAGGGCCAACGTCCTGACTTTC.

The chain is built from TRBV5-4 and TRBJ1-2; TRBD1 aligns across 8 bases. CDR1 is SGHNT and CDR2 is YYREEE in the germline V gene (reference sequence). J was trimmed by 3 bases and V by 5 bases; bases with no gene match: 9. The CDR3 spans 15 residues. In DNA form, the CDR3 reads TGTGCCAGCAGAACTCAGGGGGCGGTTGACTATGGCTACACCTTC. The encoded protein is CASRTQGAVDYGYTF. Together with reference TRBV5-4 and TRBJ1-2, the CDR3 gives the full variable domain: ETGVTQSPTHLIKTRGQQVTLRCSSQSGHNTVSWYQQALGQGPQFIFQYYREEENGRGNFPPRFSGLQFPNYSSELNVNALELDDSALYLCASRTQGAVDYGYTFGSGTRLTVV.

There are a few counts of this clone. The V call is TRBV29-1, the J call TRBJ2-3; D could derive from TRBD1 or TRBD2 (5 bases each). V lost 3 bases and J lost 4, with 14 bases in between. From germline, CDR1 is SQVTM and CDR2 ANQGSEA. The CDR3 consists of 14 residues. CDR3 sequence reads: CSVDRDVSADTQYF. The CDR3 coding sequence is TGCAGCGTTGACCGGGACGTAAGCGCAGATACGCAGTATTTT.

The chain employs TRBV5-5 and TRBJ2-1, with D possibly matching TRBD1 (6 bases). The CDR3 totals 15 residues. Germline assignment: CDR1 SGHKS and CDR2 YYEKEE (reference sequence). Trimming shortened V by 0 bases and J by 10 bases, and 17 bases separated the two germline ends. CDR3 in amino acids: CASSLVLGARREQFF. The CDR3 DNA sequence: TGTGCCAGCAGCTTGGTTCTGGGGGCGCGGCGGGAGCAGTTCTTC.

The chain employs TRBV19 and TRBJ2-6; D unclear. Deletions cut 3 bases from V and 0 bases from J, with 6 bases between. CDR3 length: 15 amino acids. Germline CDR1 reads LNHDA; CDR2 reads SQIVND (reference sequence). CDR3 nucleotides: TGTGCCAGTAGTATCCAGGACTCTGGGGCCAACGTCCTGACTTTC. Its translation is CASSIQDSGANVLTF.

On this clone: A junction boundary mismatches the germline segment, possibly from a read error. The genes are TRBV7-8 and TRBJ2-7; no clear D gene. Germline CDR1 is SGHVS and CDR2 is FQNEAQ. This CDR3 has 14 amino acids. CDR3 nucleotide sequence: TGTGCCAGCAGCTTCTTGAGCAGCTCCCACGAGCAGTACTTC. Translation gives CASSFLSSSHEQYF.

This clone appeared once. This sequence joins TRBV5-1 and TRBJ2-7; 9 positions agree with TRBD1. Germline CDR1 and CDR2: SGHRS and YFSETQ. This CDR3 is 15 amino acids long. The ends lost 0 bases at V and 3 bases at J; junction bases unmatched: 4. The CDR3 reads CASSLGTGVLYEQYF. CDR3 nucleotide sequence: TGCGCCAGCAGCTTGGGGACAGGGGTTCTCTACGAGCAGTACTTC.

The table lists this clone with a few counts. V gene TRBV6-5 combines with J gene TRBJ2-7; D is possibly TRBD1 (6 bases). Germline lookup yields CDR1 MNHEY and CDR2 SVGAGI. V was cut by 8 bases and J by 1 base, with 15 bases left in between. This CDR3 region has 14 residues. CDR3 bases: TGTGCCAGCTTTGAGGCAGGGGCATCCTACGAGCAGTACTTC. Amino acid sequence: CASFEAGASYEQYF.

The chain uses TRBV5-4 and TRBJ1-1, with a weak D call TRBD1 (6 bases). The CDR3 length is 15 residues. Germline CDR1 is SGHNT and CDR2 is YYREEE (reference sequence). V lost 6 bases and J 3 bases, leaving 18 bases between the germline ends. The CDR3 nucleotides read TGTGCCAGCACCCCCGGCCGCCCAGGGGACACTGAAGCTTTCTTT. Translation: CASTPGRPGDTEAFF. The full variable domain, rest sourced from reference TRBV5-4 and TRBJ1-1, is ETGVTQSPTHLIKTRGQQVTLRCSSQSGHNTVSWYQQALGQGPQFIFQYYREEENGRGNFPPRFSGLQFPNYSSELNVNALELDDSALYLCASTPGRPGDTEAFFGQGTRLTVV.

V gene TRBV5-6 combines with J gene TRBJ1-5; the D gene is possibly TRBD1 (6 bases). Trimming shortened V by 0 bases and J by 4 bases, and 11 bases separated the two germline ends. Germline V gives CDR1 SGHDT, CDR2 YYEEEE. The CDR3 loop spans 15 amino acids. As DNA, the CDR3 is TGTGCCAGCAGCTTGGAGGGACACCTAAATCAGCCCCAGCATTTT. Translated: CASSLEGHLNQPQHF.

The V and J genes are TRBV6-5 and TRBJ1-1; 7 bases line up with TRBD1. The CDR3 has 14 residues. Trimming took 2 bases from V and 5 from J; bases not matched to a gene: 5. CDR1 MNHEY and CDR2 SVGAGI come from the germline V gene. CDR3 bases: TGTGCCAGCAGTTACCAGGGGGGATTGACTGAAGCTTTCTTT. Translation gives CASSYQGGLTEAFF.

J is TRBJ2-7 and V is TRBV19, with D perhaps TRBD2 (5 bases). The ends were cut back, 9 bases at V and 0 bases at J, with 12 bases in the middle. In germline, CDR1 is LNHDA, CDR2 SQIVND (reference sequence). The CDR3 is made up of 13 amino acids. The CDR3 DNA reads TGTGCCAGCCGAGCGGAGAGCTCCTACGAGCAGTACTTC. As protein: CASRAESSYEQYF.

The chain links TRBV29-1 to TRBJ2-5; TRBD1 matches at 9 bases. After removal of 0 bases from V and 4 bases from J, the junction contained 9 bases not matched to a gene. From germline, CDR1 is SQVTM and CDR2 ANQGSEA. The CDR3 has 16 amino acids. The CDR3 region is CSVEEKGQGRLETQYF. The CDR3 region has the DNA TGCAGCGTTGAAGAAAAAGGACAGGGGCGGTTAGAGACCCAGTACTTC.